A single sample is the source of the 12 T cell receptor beta chains below, sequenced in a study of blood T cell repertoires in COVID-19. Clones were read by immunoSEQ multiplex PCR, and TCRdb kept only the in-frame ones, dropping some. The sample has roughly 100,000 clones; about 85% are singletons. The sequenced sample consisted of peripheral blood. The receptors were gathered from a man aged 50-59 years with active COVID-19.

J is TRBJ1-1 and V is TRBV6-1; 8 bases map to TRBD1. J gave up 4 bases and V 1 base, and 11 bases lay outside the gene matches. The CDR3 has 17 amino acids. Germline lookup yields CDR1 MNHNS and CDR2 SASEGT. The DNA of the CDR3 is TGTGCCAGCAGTGAAGGACGTAGGAGACAGGGGACCACTGAAGCTTTCTTT. Encoded protein: CASSEGRRRQGTTEAFF.

This clone was recorded once. The genes are TRBV3-1 (or the pseudogene TRBV3-2) and TRBJ2-1; 8 bases line up with TRBD2. The CDR3 consists of 19 residues. The J segment lost 2 bases and the V segment lost 1 base, leaving 13 bases of the junction unmatched. In germline, CDR1 is LGHDT, CDR2 YNNKEL (reference sequence). Here the CDR3 DNA reads TGTGCCAGCAGCCAAGTTGGGGGCGAGCGGGGGACAACCTACAATGAGCAGTTCTTC. Translating gives CASSQVGGERGTTYNEQFF.

The rearrangement uses TRBV11-2 and TRBJ2-7, with D possibly matching TRBD2 (6 bases). The length of the CDR3 is 12 residues. In germline, CDR1 is SGHAT, CDR2 FQNNGV. Trimming left V 3 bases short and J 4 bases short, with 7 bases between. CDR3 protein: CASSFGGYEQYF. CDR3 nucleotide sequence: TGTGCCAGCAGCTTTGGAGGGTACGAGCAGTACTTC.

The chain combines TRBV10-3 with TRBJ1-1; TRBD1 is a possible D gene (6 bases). Germline assignment: CDR1 ENHRY and CDR2 SYGVKD. V lost 4 bases to trimming and J lost 6 bases, with 15 bases between them. The CDR3 spans 14 residues. The CDR3 is CAISVAQGPSEAFF. CDR3 in DNA: TGTGCCATCAGTGTGGCTCAGGGGCCCTCTGAAGCTTTCTTT.

This clone occurred once. The genes are TRBV7-6 and TRBJ2-1; 14 nucleotides align to TRBD2. Germline assignment: CDR1 SGHVS and CDR2 FNYEAQ. The V gene end was trimmed by 6 bases and the J gene end by 4 bases; junction bases not matched to a gene: 5. There are 16 residues in the CDR3. The CDR3 reads CASSLGTSGGYNEQFF. CDR3 nucleotides: TGTGCCAGCAGTTTGGGGACTAGCGGGGGTTACAATGAGCAGTTCTTC.

V usage is TRBV11-2 and J usage is TRBJ2-7; D might be TRBD2 (6 bases). CDR1 SGHAT and CDR2 FQNNGV come from the germline V gene. Trimming removed 4 bases at V and 3 bases at J, with 16 bases between. The CDR3 is made up of 15 amino acids. For the CDR3, the DNA is TGTGCCAGCAGCTCCCGGAGGTGGGGACTCTACGAGCAGTACTTC. The encoded protein is CASSSRRWGLYEQYF.

V and J are TRBV7-9 and TRBJ2-5; 8 bases line up with TRBD1. The junction had 9 bases not matched to a gene; V was cut back by 5 bases and J by 4 bases. CDR3 length: 15 amino acids. Per the germline V gene, CDR1 is SEHNR and CDR2 is FQNEAQ (reference sequence). CDR3 sequence reads: CASSPQQGDGETQYF. CDR3 nucleotides: TGTGCCAGCAGCCCTCAACAGGGGGACGGAGAGACCCAGTACTTC.

This clone was seen only a few times. The chain couples TRBV6-6 to TRBJ2-7; TRBD2 might be the D (5 bases). The CDR3 consists of 13 residues. CDR1 and CDR2 (germline): MNHNY, SVGAGI (reference sequence). V lost 0 bases to trimming and J lost 6 bases, with 9 bases between them. The CDR3 DNA reads TGTGCCAGCAGTTACTCATCGGGGATCGAGCAGTACTTC. It yields the protein CASSYSSGIEQYF.

The V call is TRBV6-5, the J call TRBJ1-3, with D tentatively TRBD1 (5 bases). Germline CDR1 MNHEY, CDR2 SVGAGI. Trimming removed 4 bases from V and 7 bases from J, with 14 bases in between. This CDR3 spans 14 amino acids. CDR3 nucleotide sequence: TGTGCCAGCAGTTCCCTCGCAGGGTTGAACACCATATATTTT. Its protein is CASSSLAGLNTIYF.

The chain links TRBV6-5 to TRBJ1-1; D is uncertain. In germline, CDR1 is MNHEY, CDR2 SVGAGI. Trimming stripped 2 bases from V and 5 bases from J, with 12 bases between. This CDR3 comprises 14 residues. CDR3 DNA sequence: TGTGCCAGCAGTTACGGGTCTAGGCCGACTGAAGCTTTCTTT. Residues: CASSYGSRPTEAFF.

J is TRBJ2-2 and V is TRBV10-3, with a tentative D call TRBD1 (6 bases). Germline loops: CDR1 ENHRY, CDR2 SYGVKD. Trimming removed 6 bases at V and 1 base at J, with 12 bases between. The length of the CDR3 is 15 residues. CDR3 residues: CAIRSGRGNTGELFF. For the CDR3, the DNA is TGTGCCATCAGATCAGGCAGGGGGAACACCGGGGAGCTGTTTTTT.

The chain links TRBV19 to TRBJ2-1, with a possible D match to TRBD1 (6 bases). The CDR3 is made up of 14 amino acids. Germline CDR1 LNHDA, CDR2 SQIVND (reference sequence). V gave up 7 bases and J gave up 4 bases, with 14 bases separating them. The CDR3, as DNA: TGTGCCAGTACCGGCAGGGGATATTACAATGAGCAGTTCTTC. Its protein is CASTGRGYYNEQFF. The variable domain in full, with the rest retrieved from reference TRBV19 and TRBJ2-1, is DGGITQSPKYLFRKEGQNVTLSCEQNLNHDAMYWYRQDPGQGLRLIYYSQIVNDFQKGDIAEGYSVSREKKESFPLTVTSAQKNPTAFYLCASTGRGYYNEQFFGPGTRLTVL.